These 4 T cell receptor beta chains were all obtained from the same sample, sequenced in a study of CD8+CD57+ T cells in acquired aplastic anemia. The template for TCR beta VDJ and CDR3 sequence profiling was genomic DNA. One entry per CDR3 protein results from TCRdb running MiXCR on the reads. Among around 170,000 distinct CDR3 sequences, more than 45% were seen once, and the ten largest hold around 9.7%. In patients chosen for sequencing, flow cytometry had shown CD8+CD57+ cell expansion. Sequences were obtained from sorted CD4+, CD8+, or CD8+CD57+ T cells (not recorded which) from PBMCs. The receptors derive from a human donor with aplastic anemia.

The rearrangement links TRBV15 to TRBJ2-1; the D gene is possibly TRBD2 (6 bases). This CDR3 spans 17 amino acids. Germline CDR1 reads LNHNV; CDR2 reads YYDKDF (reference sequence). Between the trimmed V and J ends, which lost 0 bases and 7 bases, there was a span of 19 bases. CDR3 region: CATSRDSVSGHENEQFF. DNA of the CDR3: TGTGCCACCAGCAGAGATAGCGTCAGCGGGCATGAGAATGAGCAGTTCTTC.

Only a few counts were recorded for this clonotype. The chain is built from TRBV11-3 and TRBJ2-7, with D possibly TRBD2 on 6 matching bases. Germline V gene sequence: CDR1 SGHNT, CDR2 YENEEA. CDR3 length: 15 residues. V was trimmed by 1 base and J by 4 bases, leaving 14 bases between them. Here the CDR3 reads CASSLVGLAQYEQYF. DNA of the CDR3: TGTGCCAGCAGCTTAGTCGGTCTAGCGCAGTACGAGCAGTACTTC.

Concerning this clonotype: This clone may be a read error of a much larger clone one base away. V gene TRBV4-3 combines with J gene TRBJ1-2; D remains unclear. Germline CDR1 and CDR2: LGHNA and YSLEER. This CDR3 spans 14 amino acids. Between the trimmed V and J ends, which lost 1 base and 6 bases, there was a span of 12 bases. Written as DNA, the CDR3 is TGCGCCAGCAGCCAAGGTACTATCGGCCATGGCTACACCTTC. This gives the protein CASSQGTIGHGYTF.

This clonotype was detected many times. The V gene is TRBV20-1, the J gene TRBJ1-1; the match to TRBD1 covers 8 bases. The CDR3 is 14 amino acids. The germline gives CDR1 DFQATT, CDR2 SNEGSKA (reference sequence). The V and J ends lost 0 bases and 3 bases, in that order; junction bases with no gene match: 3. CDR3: CSARDHRGDTEAFF. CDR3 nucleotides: TGCAGTGCTAGAGATCACAGGGGGGACACTGAAGCTTTCTTT.